What follows is one TCR beta chain and its context. Its antigen is still unknown. Within one base of it there is no much larger clone, and no base qualities were kept. These data originate in a study of blood T cell repertoires in COVID-19 (dated by TCRdb to 2019 to 2021). For the wider study: Samples from collaborators originated in the United States, Italy and Spain and spanned both the acute and convalescent phases of COVID-19. Where available, HLA class I and class II types were taken from metadata supplied by the sample provider and were not determined by assay-based typing. The samples were drawn from two sources: the first 160 participants of the ongoing ImmuneRACE study, and 950 to 1,500 subjects contributed by 6 global collaborators. The material from the prospective study consisted of cDNA or gDNA derived from T cells, B-cell-depleted T cells, or PBMCs. The sample metadata nearly always contained a de-identified subject ID, COVID-19 status, age in years and sex. Subjects who had been exposed to COVID-19, were actively infected with it, or had recovered from it provided the deeply sampled blood TCRbeta repertoires that made up the dataset. The repertoires were released in a freely available public database meant as a resource for research on the immune response to SARS-CoV-2. Study-wide conclusions, independent of this receptor: Clinical and demographic metadata were provided uncurated, with the amount varying by source and participant.

Collaborating institutions collected whole blood in K2EDTA tubes following their own protocols. For TCRbeta analysis, collaborators shipped samples as frozen whole blood, isolated PBMCs, or DNA extracted from either of those sample types. TCRbeta CDR3 regions were amplified from genomic DNA by means of the immunoSEQ Assay, a bias-controlled multiplex PCR. From the authors' description of their analysis: Within the assay, amplification of reference gene primers was used to estimate how many nucleated cells each sample contained. Sequence reads were collapsed and filtered to measure the absolute abundance of every unique TCRbeta CDR3 rearrangement. For each sample, productive Simpson clonality was calculated by taking the square root of Simpson's diversity index across productive rearrangements. TCRdb holds this immuneACCESS table with in-frame rearrangements only. Some clones are missing; in checked studies, unresolved V genes explain under half, and the rest has no known cause. The V and J calls and clone size come from that table; D and trimming were worked out from the DNA. This sample holds 40,000 or so clones; around four fifths were observed only once. The top ten clones comprise under 5% of the sample.

CDR1 and CDR2, per the germline V gene (reference sequence), are LNHDA and SQIVND. Including the terminal cysteine and phenylalanine, the CDR3 comprises 15 residues. The read is trimmed to its CDR3 DNA, 45 bases read in frame from base 1. V and J lose 0 bases and 1 base, and a span of 9 bases separates them. This TCR was recovered from a man aged 50 or older with active COVID-19. The specimen sequenced was peripheral blood. Rearrangement joined TRBV19 to TRBJ2-5; the D gene is perhaps TRBD2, from 5 matching bases. The DNA sequence is as follows: TGTGCCAGTAGTATAGATGGAGGCAGCCAAGAGACCCAGTACTTC. The translation is CASSIDGGSQETQYF.